This TCR beta chain was obtained from a study of graft-versus-host responses after intestinal transplantation. At the level of the study: After anti-thymocyte globulin induction, recipients took tacrolimus and steroids for 2 to 3 years.

Worth noting for this clone: The antigen remains undetermined.

Assay: immunoSEQ multiplex PCR; the TCRdb copy retains only in-frame clones and omits some. The sample lists tens of thousands of clones, just under 95% occurring once. Points from the study as a whole: GvH clones were identified in recipient marrow, with some first appearing in ileum or blood. Allograft graft-versus-host to host-versus-graft clonal ratios ran high in patients with graft-donor T cell macrochimerism. Early after transplant, HvG clones declined as circulating GvH clones peaked.

Per germline, CDR1 MDHEN and CDR2 SYDVKM. The length of the CDR3 is 16 residues. The V end was cut by 2 bases, the J end by 1 base, with 11 bases between. The rearrangement uses TRBV28 and TRBJ2-2; possibly TRBD2 for D (6 bases). The sequence was collected from a human donor who was the organ donor for an intestinal transplant. The sequencing here drew on unstimulated CD8+ T cells sorted from spleen or lymph node cells, taken before transplant. The CDR3 is CASSLRSGENTGELFF. The DNA for the CDR3 is TGTGCCAGCAGTTTACGGTCGGGAGAGAACACCGGGGAGCTGTTTTTT.